This paragraph reports one T cell receptor (beta chain). The sample originates from a study of blood T cell repertoires in COVID-19. Source study methods: The authors estimated nucleated cell counts from reference gene primer amplification. Libraries were prepared by immunoSEQ multiplex PCR; TCRdb keeps only in-frame clonotypes and omits some of them. V, J and clone size were drawn from that table, and D and trimming were deduced from the DNA. The table shows 350,000 to 450,000 clones, with more than 70% occurring only once. The germline gives CDR1 SNHLY, CDR2 FYNNEI. The CDR3 runs to 11 residues. V lost 5 bases, J lost 10 bases, and 9 bases lay in between. During active infection, Seattle patients enrolled and were then monitored through disease.

The specimen was peripheral blood. The TCR comes from a woman in her sixties or seventies with COVID-19, enrolled during active disease. V and J are TRBV2 and TRBJ2-1; no reliable D call. CDR3 nucleotides: TGTGCCAGCAGTCCCTTTATGGAGCAGTTCTTC. Translated: CASSPFMEQFF.